These 14 T cell receptor beta chains share one sample of origin, sequenced in a study of CD8 T cells in ankylosing spondylitis. Each CDR3 protein is one row after TCRdb ran MiXCR on the 5' RACE reads. This sample carries around 140,000 distinct CDR3 sequences, about 10% of them seen once, and the ten largest clones take about 3.8%. Sequenced material: blood, either unsorted or a sorted T cell fraction (not recorded which). These receptors originate from a female donor with ankylosing spondylitis or in good health (not recorded which).

This clonotype was found a few times. This chain links TRBV7-6 with TRBJ1-6, with D perhaps matching TRBD1 (5 bases). CDR1 and CDR2 (germline): SGHVS, FNYEAQ. This CDR3 is 13 amino acids long. V lost 6 bases and J lost 8, with 11 bases in between. The CDR3: CASSRMGDSPLHF. For the CDR3, the DNA is TGTGCCAGCAGTCGTATGGGGGATTCACCCCTCCACTTT. Filled out from reference TRBV7-6 and TRBJ1-6, the complete variable domain reads GAGVSQSPRYKVTKRGQDVALRCDPISGHVSLYWYRQALGQGPEFLTYFNYEAQQDKSGLPNDRFSAERPEGSISTLTIQRTEQRDSAMYRCASSRMGDSPLHFGNGTRLTVT.

In the case of this clonotype: An end of the junction does not agree with germline; a read error may underlie this. The chain couples TRBV7-8 to TRBJ2-2; 8 bases map to TRBD2. CDR1 is SGHVS, CDR2 FQNEAQ, per germline. The CDR3 loop spans 17 amino acids. The CDR3 DNA reads as TGTGCCAGCAGCTTGTTCACTAGCGGACTGAACACCGGAGAGCTGTTTTTT. This sequence encodes CASSLFTSGLNTGELFF.

This clonotype was seen many times. The V and J genes are TRBV11-3 and TRBJ1-1, with D maybe TRBD1 (5 bases). Germline values: CDR1 SGHNT, CDR2 YENEEA. The CDR3 totals 16 residues. Trimming pared 3 bases from V and 1 base from J, leaving 15 bases between. CDR3 in amino acids: CASSFTTGLPNTEAFF. CDR3 DNA sequence: TGTGCCAGCAGCTTCACCACAGGACTCCCGAACACTGAAGCTTTCTTT.

This clonotype was seen ten or more times. The V call is TRBV29-1, the J call TRBJ2-5, with no clear D. Germline V gene lookup returns CDR1 SQVTM and CDR2 ANQGSEA. The CDR3 spans 14 residues. The V and J ends lost 2 bases and 5 bases respectively, with 15 bases between them. CDR3 nucleotide sequence: TGCAGCGTTGAAAGCCCTGGCCTCCGGGAGACCCAGTACTTC. Amino acids: CSVESPGLRETQYF. The full variable domain, its missing parts supplied by reference TRBV29-1 and TRBJ2-5, is SAVISQKPSRDICQRGTSLTIQCQVDSQVTMMFWYRQQPGQSLTLIATANQGSEATYESGFVIDKFPISRPNLTFSTLTVSNMSPEDSSIYLCSVESPGLRETQYFGPGTRLLVL.

The sample holds many counts of this clonotype. The chain is built from TRBV3-1 and TRBJ2-2; the match to TRBD2 covers 7 bases. Germline trimming cut 1 base from V and 3 bases from J; bases unmatched to any gene: 5. CDR3 length: 16 amino acids. Germline loops: CDR1 LGHDT, CDR2 YNNKEL (reference sequence). For the CDR3, the DNA is TGTGCCAGCAGCCAAGTGTCTAGCGGTTACACCGGGGAGCTGTTTTTT. Translating gives CASSQVSSGYTGELFF.

This clonotype was counted ten times or more. The chain carries TRBV7-9 and TRBJ1-5; D not certain. Looked up from germline, CDR1 is SEHNR and CDR2 is FQNEAQ (reference sequence). This CDR3 has 12 residues. The V end lost 2 bases, the J end lost 6 bases, and 5 bases lay between the germline ends. CDR3 sequence (DNA): TGTGCCAGCAGCTTACCTGGTCAGCCCCAGCATTTT. This sequence encodes CASSLPGQPQHF. Using reference TRBV7-9 and TRBJ1-5 for the parts outside the CDR3, the full variable domain is DTGVSQNPRHKITKRGQNVTFRCDPISEHNRLYWYRQTLGQGPEFLTYFQNEAQLEKSRLLSDRFSAERPKGSFSTLEIQRTEQGDSAMYLCASSLPGQPQHFGDGTRLSIL.

The V call is TRBV19, the J call TRBJ2-1, with D perhaps assigned TRBD1 or TRBD2 (5 bases each). Trimming removed 10 bases from V and 8 bases from J, with 18 bases in between. Germline-derived CDR1 and CDR2 are LNHDA and SQIVND (reference sequence). This CDR3 is built from 13 residues. This CDR3 reads CAIRDPPKDEQFF. The CDR3 DNA reads as TGTGCCATCAGGGACCCCCCGAAGGATGAGCAGTTCTTC.

This clonotype was seen repeatedly, ten times or more. This chain links TRBV12-3 or TRBV12-4 with TRBJ2-1; possible D gene TRBD2, 5 bases. The CDR3 totals 14 residues. Trimming cost V 5 bases and J 3 bases, with 11 bases left between them. The DNA of the CDR3 is TGTGCCAGCAGTGCCGGGAACATCTACAATGAGCAGTTCTTC. As protein: CASSAGNIYNEQFF.

This clonotype occurred many times. The V gene is TRBV24-1, the J gene TRBJ1-4; D is uncertain. The germline V and J ends were trimmed by 6 bases and 0 bases, with 7 bases remaining between them. Looked up from germline, CDR1 is KGHDR and CDR2 is SFDVKD. CDR3 length: 14 amino acids. The CDR3 region is CATSRIATNEKLFF. The CDR3 DNA is TGTGCCACCAGTCGTATTGCAACTAATGAAAAACTGTTTTTT.

In its sample, this clonotype was seen many times. The chain carries TRBV5-1 and TRBJ2-1, with D maybe TRBD2 (6 bases). The germline gives CDR1 SGHRS, CDR2 YFSETQ. Trimming removed 1 base from V and 8 bases from J, with 7 bases in between. The CDR3 has 12 amino acids. CDR3 region: CASSLWGDEQFF. Here the CDR3 DNA reads TGCGCCAGCAGCTTGTGGGGGGATGAGCAGTTCTTC.

At least ten counts were recorded for this clonotype. The chain has TRBV3-1 and TRBJ2-3; D uncertain. The germline gives CDR1 LGHDT, CDR2 YNNKEL (reference sequence). The CDR3 is 14 amino acids. V lost 0 bases and J 0 bases, leaving 4 bases between the germline ends. The chain's CDR3 is CASSQEGSTDTQYF. The DNA of the CDR3 is TGTGCCAGCAGCCAAGAAGGTAGCACAGATACGCAGTATTTT.

This chain connects TRBV3-1 to TRBJ2-5, with TRBD2 matching over 7 bases. The J segment lost 5 bases and the V segment lost 1 base, leaving 7 bases of the junction unmatched. The V gene's germline CDR1 is LGHDT and CDR2 YNNKEL (reference sequence). This CDR3 spans 15 amino acids. CDR3 in amino acids: CASSQGYQAGETQYF. In DNA, the CDR3 is TGTGCCAGCAGCCAAGGATATCAAGCGGGGGAGACCCAGTACTTC.

In its sample, this clonotype was seen many times. A junction end diverges from the germline sequence, so it may reflect a read error. The V gene is TRBV10-3, the J gene TRBJ1-1; D gene uncertain. CDR3 size: 16 residues. Germline CDR1 ENHRY, CDR2 SYGVKD. CDR3 residues: CAISDGPSGSNNEAFF. CDR3 DNA: TGTGCCATCAGCGATGGGCCGTCCGGATCGAACAATGAAGCTTTCTTT.

This clonotype was recorded many times. This chain connects TRBV6-6 to TRBJ2-3; D gene ambiguous. The V gene's germline CDR1 is MNHNY and CDR2 SVGAGI (reference sequence). Trimming took off 3 bases at V and 6 bases at J, with 7 bases between the two ends. The length of the CDR3 is 12 residues. The CDR3 DNA sequence: TGTGCCAGCAGTTATGAGGCGGATACGCAGTATTTT. Protein sequence: CASSYEADTQYF.